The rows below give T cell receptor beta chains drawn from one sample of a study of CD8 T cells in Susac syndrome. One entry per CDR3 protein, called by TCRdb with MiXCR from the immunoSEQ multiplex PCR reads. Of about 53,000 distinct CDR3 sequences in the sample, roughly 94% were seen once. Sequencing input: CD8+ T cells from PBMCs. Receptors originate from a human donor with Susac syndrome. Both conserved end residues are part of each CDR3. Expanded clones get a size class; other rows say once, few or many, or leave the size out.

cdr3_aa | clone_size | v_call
CASSLDVNTEAFF | . | TRBV5-1
CASSLAGDTQYF | . | TRBV12-3/TRBV12-4
CASSLGYNEQFF | few | TRBV12-3/TRBV12-4
CSASSWRSGETQYF | . | TRBV20-1
CASSQLQGQNEQFF | . | TRBV3-1
CASSLPTGQPYEQYF | . | TRBV7-9
CSRAGGPRGETQYF | . | TRBV20-1
CASSQVGAGWADEQYF | . | TRBV3-1
CAWSQGTSSNQPQHF | . | TRBV30
CASSQAGAKNIQYF | . | TRBV4-2
CASTKFREFGETQYF | few | TRBV6-1
CASSQGQGRDTIYF | . | TRBV4-3
CASSATTSGTDTQYF | . | TRBV7-9
CATSESPGQAPAGELFF | once | TRBV24-1
CAWSVGRPGELFF | . | TRBV30
CASSFRQGEKQFF | few | TRBV12-3/TRBV12-4
CAISEVGEANYGYTF | . | TRBV10-3
CASSQGEGFTGELFF | . | TRBV4-3
CASSYDLSSYEQYF | . | TRBV7-8